This TCR beta chain was identified during a study of neoadjuvant anti-PD-1 for oral cavity cancer (dated by TCRdb to the early 2020s). In the study overall: Before curative-intent surgical resection, most patients were given three to four biweekly doses of nivolumab at 3 mg/kg. Patients without progression received a fourth nivolumab dose around day 43 and underwent definitive surgical resection on days 50-56. Responders were defined as patients with complete response, partial response or stable disease by RECIST 1.1; non-responders were defined as patients with progression. There were about a dozen patients in the parent correlative cohort, and the response rate was less than 40%. Beyond this particular receptor, the publication reports: Within PBMCs, T cell clonality (Gini index) was significantly higher in non-responders than responders after neoadjuvant nivolumab. Higher pretreatment blood Treg/Th17 ratios correlated with both higher pretreatment blood TCRbeta clonality and lower post-treatment tumor TCRbeta clonality. TCR analyses included only a few patients per response group, and the authors called for larger cohorts for validation.

About this clone: Its antigen is currently not known. Base qualities are not at hand, and no much larger clone is one base apart.

Reading the label with the study, this specimen's time point is: after neoadjuvant nivolumab, at surgical resection. Patients were newly diagnosed with stage II-IVA oral cavity squamous cell carcinoma and had received no prior systemic or radiation treatment. The cohort consisted of patients with HPV-negative, locally advanced oral cavity squamous cell carcinoma. No culture maintenance or expansion was done, as the peripheral blood mononuclear cells went straight to analysis. The samples were obtained from a longitudinal correlative study of a single-arm phase II trial testing neoadjuvant nivolumab in oral cavity squamous cell carcinoma. Genomic DNA-based TCRbeta sequencing was performed on subject-matched pre- and post-treatment PBMCs and tumors from three responders and three non-responders. Peripheral blood mononuclear cells were collected before nivolumab treatment and again after treatment, at the time of surgery. The Maxwell RSC DNA from Cells kit was used to extract genomic DNA from PBMCs.

For deep sequencing of PBMC libraries, mostly 450 to 600 ng of input genomic DNA was used, and six replicates were run per sample. Following the manufacturer's instructions, the team built TCRbeta libraries using the immunoSEQ hsTCRbeta kit. The finished libraries were brought together in one pool at approximately 3 nM, which was then read using an Illumina NovaSeq 6000 S4 flow cell. Per the original workflow: The immunoSEQ Analyzer handled quality control and preprocessing of the raw data. The analysis was limited to productive rearrangements, and each clonotype was defined by a unique CDR3 amino acid sequence. Using the R package tcR, the researchers computed the Gini-Simpson index as their estimate of repertoire clonality. Student's t test was used to compare Gini indices, while Pearson correlation assessed associations with tumor size change. The immuneACCESS repertoire file appears here via TCRdb, limited to in-frame rearrangements. These files lack a portion of the clones; in checked studies, under half of the deficit traces to unresolved V genes, and the cause of the others is not known. V and J calls and clone size are as listed in that table; D and trimming were resolved from the DNA. In this sample the table shows roughly 40,000 clones, approximately 80% of which occur a single time. The ten largest clones capture 4% to 5% of the sample.

CDR3 length: 11 amino acids, cysteine to phenylalanine. Only the CDR3 part of the read is kept: 33 bases, read in frame from the first base. Per the germline V gene, MNHNS is the CDR1 and SASEGT is the CDR2. V is clipped by 4 bases and J by 2 bases, and the sequence between their germline boundaries is 3 bases long. This specimen was PBMCs, taken after nivolumab (anti-PD-1) treatment. The TCR was taken from a person aged 35 to 85 with oral cavity squamous cell carcinoma. This sequence uses TRBV6-1 and TRBJ2-7, with no D gene named confidently. The DNA sequence is as follows: TGTGCCAGCAGTGGGGCCTACGAGCAGTACTTC. The resulting protein is CASSGAYEQYF.